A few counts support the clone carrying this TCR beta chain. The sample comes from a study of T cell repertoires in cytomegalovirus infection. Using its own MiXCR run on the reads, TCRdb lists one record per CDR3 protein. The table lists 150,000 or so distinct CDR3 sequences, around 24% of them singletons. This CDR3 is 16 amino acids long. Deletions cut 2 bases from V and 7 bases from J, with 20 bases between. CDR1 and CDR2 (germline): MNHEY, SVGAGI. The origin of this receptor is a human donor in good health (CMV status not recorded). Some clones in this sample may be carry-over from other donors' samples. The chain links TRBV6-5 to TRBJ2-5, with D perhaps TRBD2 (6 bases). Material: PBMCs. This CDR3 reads CASSYEEGVGIGTQYF. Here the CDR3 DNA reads TGTGCCAGCAGTTACGAGGAGGGAGTGGGGATCGGGACCCAGTACTTC.